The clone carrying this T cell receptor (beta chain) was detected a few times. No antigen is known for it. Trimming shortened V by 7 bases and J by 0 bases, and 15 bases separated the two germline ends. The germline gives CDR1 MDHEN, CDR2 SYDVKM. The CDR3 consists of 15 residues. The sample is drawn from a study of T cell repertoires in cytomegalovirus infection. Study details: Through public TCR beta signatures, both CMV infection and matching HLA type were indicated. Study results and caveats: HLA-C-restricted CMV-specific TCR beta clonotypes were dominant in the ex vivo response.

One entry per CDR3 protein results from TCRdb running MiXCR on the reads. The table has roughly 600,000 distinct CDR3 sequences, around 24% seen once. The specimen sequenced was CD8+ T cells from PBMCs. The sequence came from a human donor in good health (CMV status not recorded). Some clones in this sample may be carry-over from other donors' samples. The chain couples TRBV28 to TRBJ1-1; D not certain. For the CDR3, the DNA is TGTGCCAGCACCGCGTTCAATTGGGTGAACACTGAAGCTTTCTTT. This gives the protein CASTAFNWVNTEAFF.